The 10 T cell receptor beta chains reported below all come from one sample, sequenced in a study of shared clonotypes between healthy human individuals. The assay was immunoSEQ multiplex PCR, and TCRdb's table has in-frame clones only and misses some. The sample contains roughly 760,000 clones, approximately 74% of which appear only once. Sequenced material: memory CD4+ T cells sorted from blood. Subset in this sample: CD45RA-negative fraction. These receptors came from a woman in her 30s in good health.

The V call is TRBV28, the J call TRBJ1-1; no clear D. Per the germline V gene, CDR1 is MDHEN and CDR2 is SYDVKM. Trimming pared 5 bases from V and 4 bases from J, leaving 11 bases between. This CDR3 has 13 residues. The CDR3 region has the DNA TGTGCCAGCAGTGATGTGGGAAGCACTGAAGCTTTCTTT. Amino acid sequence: CASSDVGSTEAFF.

CDR3 protein: CASSLDVHLSSYNEQFF. In DNA, the CDR3 is TGTGCCAGCAGCTTAGATGTCCACCTCAGCTCCTACAATGAGCAGTTCTTC. This sequence joins TRBV7-2 and TRBJ2-1; D is unresolved. Germline V CDR1 and CDR2: SGHTA, FQGNSA. Trimming removed 1 base from V and 0 bases from J, with 13 bases in between. The CDR3 has 17 residues.

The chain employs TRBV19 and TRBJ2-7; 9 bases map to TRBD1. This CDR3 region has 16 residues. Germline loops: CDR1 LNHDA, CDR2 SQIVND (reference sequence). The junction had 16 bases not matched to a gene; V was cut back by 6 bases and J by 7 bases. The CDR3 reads CASSNPTGGRSEEQYF. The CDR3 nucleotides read TGTGCCAGTAGCAACCCCACAGGGGGCAGATCGGAAGAGCAGTACTTC.

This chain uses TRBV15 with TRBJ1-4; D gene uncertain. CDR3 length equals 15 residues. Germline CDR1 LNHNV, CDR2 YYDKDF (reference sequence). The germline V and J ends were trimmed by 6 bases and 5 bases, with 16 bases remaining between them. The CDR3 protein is CATSTVLGGNEKLFF. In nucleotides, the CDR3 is TGTGCCACCAGTACAGTCCTGGGCGGAAATGAAAAACTGTTTTTT.

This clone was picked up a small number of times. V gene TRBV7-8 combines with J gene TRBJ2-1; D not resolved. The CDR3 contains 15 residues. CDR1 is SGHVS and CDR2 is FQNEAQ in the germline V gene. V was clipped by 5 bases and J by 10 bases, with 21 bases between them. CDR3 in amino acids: CASSMMASQGKEQFF. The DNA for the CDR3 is TGTGCCAGCAGCATGATGGCCTCTCAAGGAAAAGAGCAGTTCTTC.

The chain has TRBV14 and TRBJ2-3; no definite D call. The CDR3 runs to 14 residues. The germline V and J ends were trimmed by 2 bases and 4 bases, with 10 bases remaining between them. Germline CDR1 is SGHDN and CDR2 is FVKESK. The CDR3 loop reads CASSQNSRPDTQYF. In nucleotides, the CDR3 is TGTGCCAGCAGCCAAAACTCGCGACCAGATACGCAGTATTTT.

CDR3 coding DNA: TGTGCCAGCAGTTACTCAGGCGTGCAGTACTTC. It encodes CASSYSGVQYF. The J gene is TRBJ2-7, the V gene TRBV6-5; D unresolved. Germline CDR1 and CDR2: MNHEY and SVGAGI. The CDR3 loop spans 11 amino acids. Trimming removed 0 bases from V and 9 bases from J, with 6 bases in between.

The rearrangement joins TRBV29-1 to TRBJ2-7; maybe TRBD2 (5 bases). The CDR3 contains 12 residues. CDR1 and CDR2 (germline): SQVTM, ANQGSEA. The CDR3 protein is CEGETHSYEQYF. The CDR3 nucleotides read TGCGAGGGAGAGACTCACTCCTACGAGCAGTACTTC.

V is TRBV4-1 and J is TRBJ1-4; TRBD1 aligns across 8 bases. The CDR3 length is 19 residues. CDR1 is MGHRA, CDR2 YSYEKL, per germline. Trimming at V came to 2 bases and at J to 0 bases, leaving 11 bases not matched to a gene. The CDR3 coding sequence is TGCGCCAGCAGCCAAAGGACAGGACAGGGCGTTCCAACTAATGAAAAACTGTTTTTT. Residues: CASSQRTGQGVPTNEKLFF.

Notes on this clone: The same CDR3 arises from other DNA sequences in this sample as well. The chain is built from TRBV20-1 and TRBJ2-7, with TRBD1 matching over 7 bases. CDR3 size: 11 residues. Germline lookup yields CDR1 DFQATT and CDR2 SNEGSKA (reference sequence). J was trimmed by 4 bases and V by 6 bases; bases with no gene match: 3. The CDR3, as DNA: TGCAGTGCGGCACAGGGGTACGAGCAGTACTTC. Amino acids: CSAAQGYEQYF.